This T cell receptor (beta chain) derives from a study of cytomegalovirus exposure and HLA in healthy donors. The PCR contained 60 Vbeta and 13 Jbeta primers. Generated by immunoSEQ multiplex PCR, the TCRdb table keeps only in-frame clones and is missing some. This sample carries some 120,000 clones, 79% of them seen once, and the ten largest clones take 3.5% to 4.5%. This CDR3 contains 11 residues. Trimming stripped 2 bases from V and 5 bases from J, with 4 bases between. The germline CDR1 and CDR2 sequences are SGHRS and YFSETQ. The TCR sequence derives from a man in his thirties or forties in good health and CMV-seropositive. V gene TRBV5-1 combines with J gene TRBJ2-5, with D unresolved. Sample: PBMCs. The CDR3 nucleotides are TGCGCCAGCAGCTTTCGGGAGACCCAGTACTTC. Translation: CASSFRETQYF.